The 30 T cell receptor beta chains presented below share a single source sample, sequenced in a study of CD8+ T cells in alopecia areata. cDNA prepared by RNA extraction and subsequent reverse transcription served as the template for sequencing. The assay was immunoSEQ multiplex PCR, and TCRdb's table has in-frame clones only and misses some. The table includes 110,000 to 150,000 clones, less than 65% detected once. The sequenced sample was CD8+ T cells sorted from blood. These TCRs come from a human donor in good health.

In this sample, this clone turned up once. The chain links TRBV6-6 to TRBJ2-7, with D uncertain. V was clipped by 5 bases and J by 4 bases, with 15 bases between them. This CDR3 is built from 14 residues. Looked up from germline, CDR1 is MNHNY and CDR2 is SVGAGI (reference sequence). The CDR3: CASSHRDQWYEQYF. DNA of the CDR3: TGTGCCAGCAGTCATCGCGACCAGTGGTACGAGCAGTACTTC.

The V and J genes are TRBV29-1 and TRBJ2-5, with TRBD2 matching over 7 bases. V lost 5 bases to trimming and J lost 5 bases; unmatched junction nucleotides: 2. The CDR3 extends over 11 amino acids. From germline, CDR1 is SQVTM and CDR2 ANQGSEA. CDR3 coding DNA: TGCAGCGTTCCACTAGCGGAGACCCAGTACTTC. Amino acid sequence: CSVPLAETQYF.

The chain is built from TRBV29-1 and TRBJ2-1, with TRBD1 identical over 8 bases. CDR1 SQVTM and CDR2 ANQGSEA come from the germline V gene. The junction had 10 bases not matched to a gene; V was cut back by 6 bases and J by 6 bases. The CDR3 has 14 amino acids. CDR3 residues: CSVGQGPMRNEQFF. The CDR3 DNA follows: TGCAGCGTCGGACAGGGCCCTATGCGCAATGAGCAGTTCTTC.

The chain joins TRBV7-9 to TRBJ2-3, with a tentative D call TRBD2 (6 bases). V lost 5 bases, J lost 6 bases, and 18 bases lay in between. Looked up from germline, CDR1 is SEHNR and CDR2 is FQNEAQ (reference sequence). This CDR3 comprises 15 residues. The CDR3 spells CASSLHGTQRDTQYF. Here the CDR3 DNA reads TGTGCCAGCAGCCTACACGGGACTCAGCGGGATACGCAGTATTTT.

This chain links TRBV19 with TRBJ1-5; 8 bases fit TRBD1. Germline V gene sequence: CDR1 LNHDA, CDR2 SQIVND (reference sequence). Germline trimming cut 3 bases from V and 1 base from J; bases unmatched to any gene: 2. The CDR3 is 15 amino acids. CDR3 residues: CASSIDRGSNQPQHF. In nucleotides, the CDR3 is TGTGCCAGTAGTATTGACAGGGGAAGCAATCAGCCCCAGCATTTT.

The chain recombines TRBV27 with TRBJ2-3, with unresolved D. This CDR3 is 14 amino acids long. Germline CDR1 and CDR2: MNHEY and SMNVEV (reference sequence). The germline V and J ends were trimmed by 5 bases and 0 bases, with 9 bases remaining between them. CDR3 sequence reads: CASSRLTSTDTQYF. DNA for the CDR3: TGTGCCAGCAGTCGACTGACTAGCACAGATACGCAGTATTTT.

V usage is TRBV7-2 and J usage is TRBJ2-1; D call uncertain. V was cut by 1 base and J by 8 bases, with 9 bases left in between. Germline V gives CDR1 SGHTA, CDR2 FQGNSA. The CDR3 totals 13 residues. CDR3 bases: TGTGCCAGCAGCTTAGAGGGCCTGGATGAGCAGTTCTTC. Protein sequence: CASSLEGLDEQFF.

The chain joins TRBV4-1 to TRBJ2-7, with D unclear. Germline V gives CDR1 MGHRA, CDR2 YSYEKL. The germline V and J ends were trimmed by 0 bases and 5 bases, with 14 bases remaining between them. The CDR3 runs to 15 residues. CDR3 sequence reads: CASSQEVRINDEQYF. CDR3 nucleotides: TGCGCCAGCAGCCAAGAAGTAAGGATAAACGACGAGCAGTACTTC.

The chain joins TRBV6-5 to TRBJ2-2, with D maybe TRBD1 (7 bases). The CDR3 runs 15 residues. The germline CDR1 and CDR2 sequences are MNHEY and SVGAGI. V lost 9 bases and J lost 5, with 19 bases in between. CDR3 bases: TGTGCCAGTTCAGACAGGGACTTTAATACCGGGGAGCTGTTTTTT. Its protein is CASSDRDFNTGELFF.

The chain uses TRBV5-4 and TRBJ1-1, with D perhaps matching TRBD1 (6 bases). V was cut by 5 bases and J by 7 bases, with 12 bases left in between. The germline gives CDR1 SGHNT, CDR2 YYREEE (reference sequence). The CDR3 contains 12 residues. CDR3 sequence (DNA): TGTGCCAGCAGATTTGGACAGAATGAAGCTTTCTTT. The encoded protein is CASRFGQNEAFF.

The chain is built from TRBV15 and TRBJ2-5; 13 nucleotides agree with TRBD2. The CDR3 length is 14 residues. Germline V gene sequence: CDR1 LNHNV, CDR2 YYDKDF (reference sequence). Trimming cost V 8 bases and J 1 base; bases outside gene matches: 1. The CDR3 region has the DNA TGTGCCACCGGACTAGCGGGAGTCCAAGAGACCCAGTACTTC. Its protein is CATGLAGVQETQYF.

The chain is built from TRBV27 and TRBJ1-5; D is ambiguous. The V gene lost 2 bases and the J gene lost 0 bases, with 8 bases spanning the gap. Germline values: CDR1 MNHEY, CDR2 SMNVEV (reference sequence). This CDR3 spans 15 amino acids. Written as DNA, the CDR3 is TGTGCCAGCAGTTTAGGAGGGATTAGCAATCAGCCCCAGCATTTT. Protein product: CASSLGGISNQPQHF.

The chain employs TRBV10-1 and TRBJ1-1; TRBD1 aligns across 10 bases. Germline loops: CDR1 WNHNN, CDR2 SYGVQD (reference sequence). J was trimmed by 3 bases and V by 3 bases; bases with no gene match: 4. The CDR3 length is 15 residues. The DNA of the CDR3 is TGCGCCAGCAGTGACCCCGGGACAGGGGACACTGAAGCTTTCTTT. Amino acid sequence: CASSDPGTGDTEAFF.

This clone was observed once. The V and J genes are TRBV29-1 and TRBJ2-7; D not resolved. Germline loops: CDR1 SQVTM, CDR2 ANQGSEA. This CDR3 spans 11 amino acids. The V and J ends lost 4 bases and 7 bases respectively, with 11 bases between them. The CDR3 here is CSVGAPLEQYF. In DNA, the CDR3 is TGCAGCGTTGGGGCCCCTTTGGAGCAGTACTTC.

This clone was observed a few times. The chain has TRBV6-5 and TRBJ2-6; D remains ambiguous. V dropped 2 bases and J dropped 0 bases, with 5 bases sitting between them. CDR1 is MNHEY, CDR2 SVGAGI, per germline. The CDR3 runs to 15 residues. DNA for the CDR3: TGTGCCAGCAGTTACCGAATCTCTGGGGCCAACGTCCTGACTTTC. Amino acids: CASSYRISGANVLTF.

V usage is TRBV15 and J usage is TRBJ2-1; 9 bases map to TRBD2. CDR1 and CDR2 from the germline V gene are LNHNV and YYDKDF (reference sequence). V lost 4 bases and J lost 6; bases outside the gene matches: 7. This CDR3 region has 15 residues. The CDR3 DNA follows: TGTGCCACCAGCAAGAGCGGGAGGCGGCTCAATGAGCAGTTCTTC. Its protein is CATSKSGRRLNEQFF.

This rearrangement joins TRBV25-1 to TRBJ1-2; 7 nucleotides align to TRBD1. This CDR3 region has 14 residues. V lost 4 bases, J lost 2 bases, and 4 bases stayed unmatched. The germline gives CDR1 MGHDK, CDR2 SYGVNS. CDR3 sequence: CASSAGGVNYGYTF. CDR3 coding DNA: TGTGCCAGCAGTGCAGGGGGTGTGAACTATGGCTACACCTTC.

This clone was observed a single time. CDR3 DNA: TGTGCCAGCTCACCATCGGCACGGGGAGGGCAAGAGACCCAGTACTTC. Encoded protein: CASSPSARGGQETQYF. The V call is TRBV18, the J call TRBJ2-5; TRBD2 aligns across 7 bases. The V segment lost 2 bases and the J segment 2 bases; nucleotides outside the gene matches: 8. The CDR3 is 16 amino acids. Per germline, CDR1 KGHSH and CDR2 LQKENI.

This clone was recorded once. V is TRBV6-5 and J is TRBJ1-2; D may be TRBD1 (6 bases). Germline assignment: CDR1 MNHEY and CDR2 SVGAGI. Trimming stripped 6 bases from V and 2 bases from J, with 16 bases between. The CDR3 has 15 residues. CDR3 coding DNA: TGTGCCAGCAGGGCGGGACAAAGCCTAAACTATGGCTACACCTTC. Its translation is CASRAGQSLNYGYTF.

The rearrangement links TRBV19 to TRBJ2-2; D unclear. Looked up from germline, CDR1 is LNHDA and CDR2 is SQIVND (reference sequence). The CDR3 is 14 amino acids. Trimming removed 0 bases from V and 5 bases from J, with 7 bases in between. DNA of the CDR3: TGTGCCAGTAGTATAGATCTGGAGACCGGGGAGCTGTTTTTT. This translates into CASSIDLETGELFF.

This clone has only a few counts. The chain couples TRBV29-1 to TRBJ2-1; D is undetermined. This CDR3 spans 14 amino acids. The germline gives CDR1 SQVTM, CDR2 ANQGSEA. V was trimmed by 2 bases and J by 2 bases, leaving 10 bases between them. The CDR3 region has the DNA TGCAGCGTTGAAAACGTGGGAACCTACAATGAGCAGTTCTTC. It is translated as CSVENVGTYNEQFF.

This chain links TRBV19 with TRBJ2-3; D is tentatively TRBD1 or TRBD2 (7 bases each). Germline-derived CDR1 and CDR2 are LNHDA and SQIVND (reference sequence). V lost 5 bases and J lost 6, with 18 bases in between. The CDR3 spans 15 residues. CDR3 residues: CASSSDRDYGDTQYF. CDR3 sequence (DNA): TGTGCCAGTAGTTCAGACAGGGACTACGGGGATACGCAGTATTTT.

V is TRBV2 and J is TRBJ2-1; no firm D call. Germline-derived CDR1 and CDR2 are SNHLY and FYNNEI. The CDR3 consists of 12 residues. Trimming removed 4 bases from V and 7 bases from J, with 8 bases in between. CDR3 in amino acids: CASSGPNNEQFF. As DNA, the CDR3 is TGTGCCAGCAGTGGACCTAATAATGAGCAGTTCTTC. The full variable domain, in which reference TRBV2 and TRBJ2-1 provide the parts outside the CDR3, is EPEVTQTPSHQVTQMGQEVILRCVPISNHLYFYWYRQILGQKVEFLVSFYNNEISEKSEIFDDQFSVERPDGSNFTLKIRSTKLEDSAMYFCASSGPNNEQFFGPGTRLTVL.

This chain uses TRBV5-1 with TRBJ2-3, with unresolved D. The CDR3 spans 12 residues. Germline V gene data show CDR1 as SGHRS and CDR2 as YFSETQ. V lost 3 bases and J 5 bases, leaving 7 bases between the germline ends. The DNA for the CDR3 is TGCGCCAGCAGCTCGGGTGAAGATACGCAGTATTTT. Its translation is CASSSGEDTQYF.

The rearrangement uses TRBV29-1 and TRBJ2-7, with 9 bases aligning to TRBD2. The germline V gene has CDR1 SQVTM and CDR2 ANQGSEA. This CDR3 contains 14 residues. The V segment lost 6 bases and the J segment 3 bases; nucleotides outside the gene matches: 9. The CDR3 is CSVQIAGAGYEQYF. CDR3 DNA sequence: TGCAGCGTCCAAATAGCGGGAGCGGGCTACGAGCAGTACTTC.

This chain uses TRBV4-2 with TRBJ1-4, with D hard to call. The CDR3 has 15 amino acids. V was clipped by 1 base and J by 5 bases, with 11 bases between them. Looked up from germline, CDR1 is LGHNA and CDR2 is YNFKEQ. CDR3 in DNA: TGTGCCAGCAGCCAAGTTTTGCGGGTAAATGAAAAACTGTTTTTT. It translates to CASSQVLRVNEKLFF.

The chain recombines TRBV6-5 with TRBJ2-5, with a tentative D call TRBD1 (5 bases). The germline V gene encodes CDR1 MNHEY and CDR2 SVGAGI. This CDR3 region has 14 residues. Trimming pared 5 bases from V and 5 bases from J, leaving 15 bases between. As DNA, the CDR3 is TGTGCCAGCAGTAGTCAGGGTTGGCTGGAGACCCAGTACTTC. Translated, it gives CASSSQGWLETQYF.

The chain has TRBV11-2 and TRBJ1-1; 7 nucleotides align to TRBD1. The CDR3 contains 13 residues. The germline gives CDR1 SGHAT, CDR2 FQNNGV. V lost 3 bases to trimming and J lost 11 bases; unmatched junction nucleotides: 9. This CDR3 is CASSLSSGTAAFF. The CDR3 DNA sequence: TGTGCCAGCAGCTTGAGTTCCGGGACAGCGGCTTTCTTT. The full variable domain, in which reference TRBV11-2 and TRBJ1-1 provide the parts outside the CDR3, is EAGVAQSPRYKIIEKRQSVAFWCNPISGHATLYWYQQILGQGPKLLIQFQNNGVVDDSQLPKDRFSAERLKGVDSTLKIQPAKLEDSAVYLCASSLSSGTAAFFGQGTRLTVV.

This chain joins TRBV6-6 and TRBJ2-7; 12 bases fit TRBD1. Germline trimming cut 5 bases from V and 6 bases from J; bases unmatched to any gene: 8. Germline values: CDR1 MNHNY, CDR2 SVGAGI (reference sequence). The CDR3 consists of 15 residues. The DNA of the CDR3 is TGTGCCAGCAGTGACCGGGACAGGGGGCAGAGCGAGCAGTACTTC. Translated, it gives CASSDRDRGQSEQYF.

This rearrangement joins TRBV19 to TRBJ1-5; D uncertain. The CDR3 contains 16 residues. Between the trimmed V and J ends, which lost 5 bases and 2 bases, there was a span of 16 bases. The germline CDR1 and CDR2 sequences are LNHDA and SQIVND (reference sequence). The CDR3 is CASSFPWGLGNQPQHF. The CDR3 nucleotides are TGTGCCAGTAGTTTCCCTTGGGGTCTGGGCAATCAGCCCCAGCATTTT.